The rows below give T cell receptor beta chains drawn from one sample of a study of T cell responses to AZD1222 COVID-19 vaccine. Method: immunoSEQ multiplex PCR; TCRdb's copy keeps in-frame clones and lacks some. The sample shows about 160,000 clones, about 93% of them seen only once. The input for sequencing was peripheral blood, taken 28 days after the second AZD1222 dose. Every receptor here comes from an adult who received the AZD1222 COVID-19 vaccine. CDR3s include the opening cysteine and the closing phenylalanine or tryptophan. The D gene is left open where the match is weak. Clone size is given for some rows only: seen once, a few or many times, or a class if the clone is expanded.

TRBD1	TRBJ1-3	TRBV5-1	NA	TGCGCCAGCAGCTTTTTCTCCGGGACAGGGCTGAGCTCTGGAAACACCATATATTTT	CASSFFSGTGLSSGNTIYF
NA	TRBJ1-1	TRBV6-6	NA	TGTGCCAGCAGTTACTCAGAGGGGGGGACTGAAGCTTTCTTT	CASSYSEGGTEAFF
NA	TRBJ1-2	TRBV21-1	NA	TGTGCCAGCAGCAAAGGGGGACGATACAGGGGCTACACCTTC	CASSKGGRYRGYTF
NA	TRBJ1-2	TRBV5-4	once	TGTGCCAGCAGCTTGGGACAGGCTGCTAACTATGGCTACACCTTC	CASSLGQAANYGYTF
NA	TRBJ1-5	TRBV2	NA	TGTGCCAGCAGTGTAGAGGGCAGCAATCAGCCCCAGCATTTT	CASSVEGSNQPQHF
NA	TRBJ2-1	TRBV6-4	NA	TGTGCCAGCAGTGACACCCGGCTGCAGTTCTTC	CASSDTRLQFF
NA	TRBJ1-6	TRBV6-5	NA	TGTGCCAGCAGTCTCTCCCCTAATTCACCCCTCCACTTT	CASSLSPNSPLHF
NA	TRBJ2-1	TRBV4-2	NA	TGTGCCAGCAGCCAAGAAGGCGGGACAGCCTACAATGAGCAGTTCTTC	CASSQEGGTAYNEQFF
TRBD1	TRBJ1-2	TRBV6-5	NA	TGTGCCAGCACCAGTCAGGGGGTCTATGGCTACACCTTC	CASTSQGVYGYTF
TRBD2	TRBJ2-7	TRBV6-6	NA	TGTGCCAGCAGTCCAAACGGGCAGGGGACTAGGTCCTACGAGCAGTACTTC	CASSPNGQGTRSYEQYF
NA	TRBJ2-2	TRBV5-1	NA	TGCGCCAGCAGCTTAGATAGCGGAGTCACCGGGGAGCTGTTTTTT	CASSLDSGVTGELFF
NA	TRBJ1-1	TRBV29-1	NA	TGCAGCGTGCAGGGGAAGACTACGAACACTGAAGCTTTCTTT	CSVQGKTTNTEAFF
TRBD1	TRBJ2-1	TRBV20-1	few	TGCAGTGCTAGTAGTATGGGACAGGGGTCCTACAATGAGCAGTTCTTC	CSASSMGQGSYNEQFF
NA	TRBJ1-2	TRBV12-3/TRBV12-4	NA	TGTGCCAGCACCCCAGGGTTAGGGCATGGCTACACCTTC	CASTPGLGHGYTF
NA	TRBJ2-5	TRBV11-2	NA	TGTGCCAGCAGCTTAGGGGAGACCCAGTACTTC	CASSLGETQYF
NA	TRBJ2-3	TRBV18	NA	TGTGCCAGCTCTTTCGAGTCCCGAAGTCAGGAAACGCAGTATTTT	CASSFESRSQETQYF
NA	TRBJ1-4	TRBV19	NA	TGTGCCAGTAGTATAGTTGGGGCTAATAATGAAAAACTGTTTTTT	CASSIVGANNEKLFF